What follows are 31 T cell receptor beta chains derived from one specimen sequenced in a study of cytomegalovirus exposure and HLA in healthy donors. This PCR relied on a set of 60 Vbeta primers and 13 Jbeta primers. The method was immunoSEQ multiplex PCR; TCRdb's version includes in-frame clones alone and lacks a portion of them. The sample has about 190,000 clones, around 81% seen once; the top ten hold around 2.4%. Sequenced: PBMCs. The receptors derive from a woman aged 25 to 45 in good health and CMV-seronegative.

The chain carries TRBV19 and TRBJ2-2, with TRBD1 identical over 7 bases. With 10 bases clipped from V and 4 bases from J, the junction kept 9 bases outside the gene matches. The CDR3 is made up of 14 amino acids. Germline V lookup: CDR1 LNHDA, CDR2 SQIVND (reference sequence). The CDR3: CATRDRVGTGELFF. The CDR3 DNA follows: TGTGCCACCCGTGACAGGGTAGGCACCGGGGAGCTGTTTTTT.

This clone has a handful of counts. The genes are TRBV11-2 and TRBJ2-1; 9 nucleotides match TRBD2. Germline assignment: CDR1 SGHAT and CDR2 FQNNGV. The CDR3 sequence is 17 residues long. V was pared by 2 bases and J by 4 bases, with 9 bases of the junction left unmatched. CDR3 sequence: CASSLRGAAGGYNEQFF. Written as DNA, the CDR3 is TGTGCCAGCAGCTTAAGGGGAGCAGCGGGAGGATACAATGAGCAGTTCTTC.

The genes are TRBV28 and TRBJ2-1, with a possible D match to TRBD2 (6 bases). V shed 10 bases and J shed 3 bases, with 16 bases lying between them. The CDR3 length is 14 residues. CDR1 is MDHEN and CDR2 is SYDVKM in the germline V gene. In DNA, the CDR3 is TGTGCCATCCAGAGCGCGGAGGGCTACAATGAGCAGTTCTTC. Encoded protein: CAIQSAEGYNEQFF.

The chain combines TRBV6-1 with TRBJ1-1, with TRBD1 matching 8 bases. There are 18 residues in the CDR3. Germline-derived CDR1 and CDR2 are MNHNS and SASEGT. With V trimmed by 2 bases and J by 1 base, 12 bases remained unmatched. CDR3 DNA: TGTGCCAGCAGTGAAAGAGGACAGGGCTCCGGGGGGAACACTGAAGCTTTCTTT. Translation: CASSERGQGSGGNTEAFF.

The J gene is TRBJ2-1, the V gene TRBV7-3; 13 bases agree with TRBD2. The V and J ends lost 5 bases and 8 bases, in that order; junction bases with no gene match: 6. The CDR3 length is 15 residues. Germline CDR1 reads SGHTA; CDR2 reads FQGTGA. CDR3 DNA sequence: TGTGCCAGCAGCGCGACTAGCGGGAGGTTCCATGAGCAGTTCTTC. Protein: CASSATSGRFHEQFF.

The chain employs TRBV28 and TRBJ1-1; perhaps TRBD1 as D (6 bases). This CDR3 contains 15 residues. V lost 7 bases, J lost 1 base, and 16 bases lay in between. From germline, CDR1 is MDHEN and CDR2 SYDVKM. CDR3 loop: CASTERGTWNTEAFF. The DNA for the CDR3 is TGTGCCAGCACCGAAAGGGGGACCTGGAACACTGAAGCTTTCTTT.

The CDR3 region is CASSLSRGVNQPQHF. The CDR3, as DNA: TGTGCCAGCAGCTTGTCCAGGGGGGTTAATCAGCCCCAGCATTTT. This chain joins TRBV11-3 and TRBJ1-5; 7 bases are shared with TRBD1. This CDR3 spans 15 amino acids. The J segment lost 4 bases and the V segment lost 3 bases, leaving 6 bases of the junction unmatched. Germline V gene lookup returns CDR1 SGHNT and CDR2 YENEEA.

The genes are TRBV28 and TRBJ2-7; D remains ambiguous. This CDR3 comprises 12 residues. Germline V gene data show CDR1 as MDHEN and CDR2 as SYDVKM. Trimming cost V 3 bases and J 8 bases, with 11 bases left between them. The CDR3 protein is CASSLMRNQQYF. The CDR3 coding sequence is TGTGCCAGCAGTTTGATGCGGAACCAGCAGTACTTC.

As regards this clone: Other DNA sequences of this sample code for an identical CDR3. The V call is TRBV6-5, the J call TRBJ2-7, with D possibly being TRBD2 (5 bases). Per germline, CDR1 MNHEY and CDR2 SVGAGI. The CDR3 has 15 residues. V was clipped by 3 bases and J by 0 bases, with 12 bases between them. The CDR3 sequence: CASSYGGLSSYEQYF. The CDR3 DNA follows: TGTGCCAGCAGTTATGGCGGGTTGAGCTCCTACGAGCAGTACTTC.

The chain joins TRBV28 to TRBJ1-5; unclear D gene. This CDR3 region has 13 residues. Trimming took 4 bases from V and 4 from J, leaving 8 bases between them. Per germline, CDR1 MDHEN and CDR2 SYDVKM. The DNA of the CDR3 is TGTGCCAGCAGTTATAGTAAGAATCAGCCCCAGCATTTT. Its protein is CASSYSKNQPQHF.

The chain employs TRBV23-1 and TRBJ2-7, with D uncertain. TRBV23-1 is known as an ORF, though its function is uncertain. Trimming cost V 1 base and J 2 bases, with 6 bases left between them. The CDR3 loop spans 13 amino acids. The CDR3 region is CASSQCTAYEQYF. The CDR3 DNA follows: TGCGCCAGCAGTCAATGTACAGCCTACGAGCAGTACTTC.

As to this clone: The sample contains more than one DNA sequence encoding this CDR3. V usage is TRBV27 and J usage is TRBJ2-2, with TRBD2 identical over 13 bases. The CDR3 is made up of 15 amino acids. Per germline, CDR1 MNHEY and CDR2 SMNVEV (reference sequence). Trimming removed 6 bases from V and 5 bases from J; junction bases left unmatched: 3. The CDR3 coding sequence is TGTGCCAGCAGAGGACTAGCGGGAGTAACCGGGGAGCTGTTTTTT. Translating it yields CASRGLAGVTGELFF.

This chain connects TRBV28 to TRBJ1-5; 8 bases are a match to TRBD1. J gave up 7 bases and V 6 bases, and 11 bases lay outside the gene matches. The CDR3 has 15 residues. Germline V gene lookup returns CDR1 MDHEN and CDR2 SYDVKM. In DNA form, the CDR3 reads TGTGCCAGCAGGCCCGGACAGGGCTTGGGCCAGCCCCAGCATTTT. Protein: CASRPGQGLGQPQHF.

The chain has TRBV7-6 and TRBJ2-6; the match to TRBD1 covers 9 bases. The CDR3 runs 17 residues. The J segment lost 5 bases and the V segment lost 3 bases, leaving 8 bases of the junction unmatched. From germline, CDR1 is SGHVS and CDR2 FNYEAQ. The DNA of the CDR3 is TGTGCCAGCAGCTTGGACAGGGGAAAGGGGTGGGCCAACGTCCTGACTTTC. It yields the protein CASSLDRGKGWANVLTF.

This clone was seen a single time. CDR3 amino acids: CASSVTGTGQTYEQYF. The CDR3 bases are TGTGCCAGCAGCGTCACAGGGACAGGCCAAACCTACGAGCAGTACTTC. The chain links TRBV9 to TRBJ2-7; 8 bases match TRBD1. V was clipped by 2 bases and J by 2 bases; unmatched bases: 9. The CDR3 extends over 16 amino acids. The germline V gene encodes CDR1 SGDLS and CDR2 YYNGEE.

The chain recombines TRBV28 with TRBJ2-7; 9 nucleotides line up with TRBD1. V lost 3 bases and J lost 5; bases outside the gene matches: 14. CDR3 size: 17 residues. Per germline, CDR1 MDHEN and CDR2 SYDVKM. Here the CDR3 DNA reads TGTGCCAGCAGTTTCTACCCTAAGACAGGGGGAAAAAACGAGCAGTACTTC. It is translated as CASSFYPKTGGKNEQYF.

V is TRBV7-2 and J is TRBJ2-2; D unresolved. Germline CDR1 SGHTA, CDR2 FQGNSA. This CDR3 region has 13 residues. Trimming pared 3 bases from V and 8 bases from J, leaving 10 bases between. CDR3 bases: TGTGCCAGCAGCTTCTCGTCGCTAGGGGAGCTGTTTTTT. Encoded protein: CASSFSSLGELFF.

The V call is TRBV7-6, the J call TRBJ2-7; D perhaps matches TRBD2 (7 bases). The CDR3 is 14 residues long. Germline V CDR1 and CDR2: SGHVS, FNYEAQ. V was cut by 7 bases and J by 6 bases, with 19 bases left in between. CDR3: CASTEEGEGREQYF. The CDR3 coding sequence is TGTGCCAGCACTGAAGAGGGGGAGGGCCGCGAGCAGTACTTC.

The V gene is TRBV28, the J gene TRBJ2-2; 12 bases fit TRBD1. With 4 bases clipped from V and 9 bases from J, the junction kept 6 bases outside the gene matches. Germline V gene data show CDR1 as MDHEN and CDR2 as SYDVKM. The CDR3 spans 15 residues. The CDR3 nucleotides are TGTGCCAGCAGTTCTTCCGGGACAGGGGGCAGGGAGCTGTTTTTT. Residues: CASSSSGTGGRELFF.

V and J are TRBV5-1 and TRBJ2-7, with TRBD1 matching over 7 bases. Trimming removed 0 bases from V and 6 bases from J; junction bases left unmatched: 0. The CDR3 runs 12 residues. CDR1 SGHRS and CDR2 YFSETQ come from the germline V gene. This CDR3 reads CASSLDRGEQYF. CDR3 coding DNA: TGCGCCAGCAGCTTGGACAGGGGCGAGCAGTACTTC.

The chain joins TRBV10-3 to TRBJ1-6; 8 bases are shared with TRBD1. Germline trimming cut 0 bases from V and 7 bases from J; bases unmatched to any gene: 2. The CDR3 sequence is 15 residues long. Germline CDR1 and CDR2: ENHRY and SYGVKD. The DNA for the CDR3 is TGTGCCATCAGTGAGTCGGACAGGGAGAATTCACCCCTCCACTTT. Amino acids: CAISESDRENSPLHF.

The rearrangement uses TRBV6-6 and TRBJ2-7; 10 bases align to TRBD2. This CDR3 spans 14 amino acids. The germline CDR1 and CDR2 sequences are MNHNY and SVGAGI (reference sequence). V lost 10 bases and J lost 5; bases outside the gene matches: 11. As DNA, the CDR3 is TGTGCCACCTATCTAGCGGGAGAAAATAACGAGCAGTACTTC. Translation gives CATYLAGENNEQYF.

This clone appeared a few times. This chain links TRBV4-2 with TRBJ2-7; D might be TRBD1 (6 bases). CDR1 is LGHNA, CDR2 YNFKEQ, per germline. Trimming removed 4 bases at V and 2 bases at J, with 15 bases between. CDR3 length: 15 residues. CDR3 amino acids: CASSLQATGTYEQYF. DNA of the CDR3: TGTGCCAGCAGCCTTCAGGCGACAGGAACCTACGAGCAGTACTTC.

The V and J genes are TRBV21-1 and TRBJ2-4; the table's D call of TRBD2 was not tested on the DNA. TRBV21-1 is a known pseudogene. This CDR3 has 15 amino acids. The CDR3 sequence is CASSPTRRRGYIQYF. CDR3 nucleotide sequence: TGTGCCAGCAGCCCTACCCGGCGGAGGGGTTACATTCAGTACTTC.

Turning to this clone: An end of the junction does not agree with germline; a read error may underlie this. DNA for the CDR3: TGCAGCGTTGAGGAAACTGGGGCCAACGGCCTGACTTTC. Amino acids: CSVEETGANGLTF. The chain links TRBV29-1 to TRBJ2-6; TRBD1 might be the D (5 bases). The CDR3 is made up of 13 amino acids. CDR1 is SQVTM, CDR2 ANQGSEA, per germline.

This clone appeared once. The chain uses TRBV18 and TRBJ2-7; 10 bases agree with TRBD1. Germline trimming cut 4 bases from V and 2 bases from J; bases unmatched to any gene: 5. Germline-derived CDR1 and CDR2 are KGHSH and LQKENI. The CDR3 is 15 amino acids. DNA of the CDR3: TGTGCCAGCTCACACCAGGGACAGGGGACCTACGAGCAGTACTTC. This sequence encodes CASSHQGQGTYEQYF.

CDR3 protein: CSVMDSRNTIYF. In nucleotides, the CDR3 is TGCAGCGTCATGGACAGTCGAAACACCATATATTTT. This chain connects TRBV29-1 to TRBJ1-3; possible D gene TRBD1, 6 bases. In germline, CDR1 is SQVTM, CDR2 ANQGSEA. This CDR3 has 12 residues. Trimming removed 6 bases from V and 5 bases from J, with 11 bases in between.

About this clone: At one end the junction does not follow the germline gene, possibly because of a read error. The chain combines TRBV7-9 with TRBJ2-3; possibly TRBD2 for D (6 bases). The CDR3 contains 16 residues. Germline V gives CDR1 SEHNR, CDR2 FQNEAQ (reference sequence). CDR3 DNA: TGTTCCAGCAGCTTAGACGGGACTCCTAGAACAGATACGCAGTATTTT. Amino acid sequence: CSSSLDGTPRTDTQYF.

In its sample, this clone was seen a few times. This chain connects TRBV7-9 to TRBJ1-1, with unresolved D. Trimming removed 5 bases at V and 5 bases at J, with 12 bases between. The CDR3 runs 13 residues. Germline loops: CDR1 SEHNR, CDR2 FQNEAQ (reference sequence). CDR3 amino acids: CASSRGGLTEAFF. Here the CDR3 DNA reads TGTGCCAGCAGCCGTGGAGGCTTGACTGAAGCTTTCTTT.

This chain joins TRBV10-3 and TRBJ1-1; 8 bases are a match to TRBD1. J gave up 3 bases and V 5 bases, and 2 bases lay outside the gene matches. CDR1 is ENHRY and CDR2 is SYGVKD in the germline V gene. The CDR3 consists of 13 residues. The CDR3 here is CAISRQGYTEAFF. CDR3 DNA sequence: TGTGCCATCAGTCGACAGGGGTACACTGAAGCTTTCTTT.

The chain has TRBV7-8 and TRBJ1-3; possibly TRBD1 for D (6 bases). In germline, CDR1 is SGHVS, CDR2 FQNEAQ. There are 16 residues in the CDR3. V was pared by 3 bases and J by 4 bases, with 16 bases between. The DNA for the CDR3 is TGTGCCAGCAGCTTTCCCCCAGGGGCGACGGGAAACACCATATATTTT. It codes for CASSFPPGATGNTIYF.